Each of the 2 T cell receptor beta chains below was sequenced from the same sample in a study of T cells in tumors and immune-related adverse events. This table comes from immunoSEQ multiplex PCR, and its TCRdb copy is limited to in-frame clones, with some not included. The data contain approximately 11,000 clones, approximately 90% of them singletons. This sample comprised lymph node tissue, obtained from a patient treated with anti-PD-1 therapy. The origin of the receptors is a female donor with metastatic renal cell carcinoma.

The V and J genes are TRBV2 and TRBJ1-5; no reliable D call. With 3 bases removed from V and 5 bases from J, the gap between germline ends came to 11 bases. This CDR3 has 14 amino acids. Germline lookup yields CDR1 SNHLY and CDR2 FYNNEI. CDR3 amino acids: CASSEGQNYQPQHF. CDR3 DNA sequence: TGTGCCAGCAGTGAGGGTCAGAACTATCAGCCCCAGCATTTT. Full variable domain (outside the CDR3, taken from reference TRBV2 and TRBJ1-5): EPEVTQTPSHQVTQMGQEVILRCVPISNHLYFYWYRQILGQKVEFLVSFYNNEISEKSEIFDDQFSVERPDGSNFTLKIRSTKLEDSAMYFCASSEGQNYQPQHFGDGTRLSIL.

This clone is a singleton in its sample. The V gene is TRBV6-5, the J gene TRBJ2-7; D is possibly TRBD1 or TRBD2 (5 bases each). Deletions cut 6 bases from V and 2 bases from J, with 17 bases between. The germline V gene encodes CDR1 MNHEY and CDR2 SVGAGI. The CDR3 totals 15 residues. The CDR3 DNA follows: TGTGCCAGCAGCCGGGACGGTGGTTCCCCCTACGAGCAGTACTTC. Translation gives CASSRDGGSPYEQYF.